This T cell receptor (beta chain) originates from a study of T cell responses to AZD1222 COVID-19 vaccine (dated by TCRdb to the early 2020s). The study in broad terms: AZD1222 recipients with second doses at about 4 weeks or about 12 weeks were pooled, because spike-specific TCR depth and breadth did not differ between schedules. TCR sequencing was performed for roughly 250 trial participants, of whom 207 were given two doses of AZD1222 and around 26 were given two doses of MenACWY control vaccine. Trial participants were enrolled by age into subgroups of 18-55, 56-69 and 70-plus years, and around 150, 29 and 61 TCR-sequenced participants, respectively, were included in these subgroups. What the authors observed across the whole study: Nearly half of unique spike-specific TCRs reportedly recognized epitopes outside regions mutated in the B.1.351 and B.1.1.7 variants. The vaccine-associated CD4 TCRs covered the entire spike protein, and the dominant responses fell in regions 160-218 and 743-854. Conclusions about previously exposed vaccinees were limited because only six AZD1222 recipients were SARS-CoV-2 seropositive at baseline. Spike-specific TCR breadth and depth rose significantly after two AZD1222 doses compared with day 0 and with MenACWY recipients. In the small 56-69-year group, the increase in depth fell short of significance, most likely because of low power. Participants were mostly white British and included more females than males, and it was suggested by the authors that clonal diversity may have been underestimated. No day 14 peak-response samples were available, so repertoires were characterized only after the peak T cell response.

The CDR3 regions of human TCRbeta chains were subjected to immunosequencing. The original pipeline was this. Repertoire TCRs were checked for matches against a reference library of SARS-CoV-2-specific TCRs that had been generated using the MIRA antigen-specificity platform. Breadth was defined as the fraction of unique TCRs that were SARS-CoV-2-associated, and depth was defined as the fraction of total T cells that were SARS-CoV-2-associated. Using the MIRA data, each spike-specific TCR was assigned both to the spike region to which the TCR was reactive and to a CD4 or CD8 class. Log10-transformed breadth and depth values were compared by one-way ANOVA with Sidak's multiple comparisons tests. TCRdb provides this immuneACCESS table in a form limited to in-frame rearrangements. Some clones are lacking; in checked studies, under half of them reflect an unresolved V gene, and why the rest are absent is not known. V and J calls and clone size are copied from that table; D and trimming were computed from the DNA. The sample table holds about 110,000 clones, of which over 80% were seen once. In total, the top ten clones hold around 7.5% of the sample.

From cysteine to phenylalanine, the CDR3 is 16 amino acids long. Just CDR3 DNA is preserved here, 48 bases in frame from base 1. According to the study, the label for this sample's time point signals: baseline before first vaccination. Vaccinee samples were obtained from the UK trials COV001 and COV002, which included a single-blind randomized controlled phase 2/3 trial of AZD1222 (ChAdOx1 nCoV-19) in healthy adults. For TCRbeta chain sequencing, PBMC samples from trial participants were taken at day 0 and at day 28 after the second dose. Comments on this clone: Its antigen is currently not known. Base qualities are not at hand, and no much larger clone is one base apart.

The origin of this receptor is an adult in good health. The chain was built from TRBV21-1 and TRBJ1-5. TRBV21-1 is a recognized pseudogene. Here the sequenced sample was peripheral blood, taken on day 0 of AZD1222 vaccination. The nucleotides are TGTGCCAGCAGCAAATGGGGCGGGAGAAACAATCAGCCCCAGCATTTT. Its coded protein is CASSKWGGRNNQPQHF.